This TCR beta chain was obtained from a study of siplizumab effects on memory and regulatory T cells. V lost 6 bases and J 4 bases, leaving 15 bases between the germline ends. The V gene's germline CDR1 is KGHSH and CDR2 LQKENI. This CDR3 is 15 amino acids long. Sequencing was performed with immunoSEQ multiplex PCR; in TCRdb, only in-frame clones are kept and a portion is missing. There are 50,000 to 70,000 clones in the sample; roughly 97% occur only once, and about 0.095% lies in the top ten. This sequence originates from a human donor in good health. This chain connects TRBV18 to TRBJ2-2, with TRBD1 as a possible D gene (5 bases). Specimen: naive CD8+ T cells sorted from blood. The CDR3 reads CASSESGSGTGELFF. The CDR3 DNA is TGTGCCAGCTCGGAATCAGGGTCGGGCACCGGGGAGCTGTTTTTT.